The 30 T cell receptor beta chains below all came from one sample that was sequenced in a study of T-cell memory formation after mild COVID-19. TCRdb re-called the 5' RACE reads with MiXCR, one entry per CDR3 protein. The profile shows roughly 600,000 distinct CDR3 sequences, under 20% of them singletons. Sequenced input: PBMCs or a T cell subset sorted from them (not recorded which). The receptors were gathered from an adult woman who had mild COVID-19 (a few samples of this study predate the infection). Cell type and time point are not known.

The V call is TRBV2, the J call TRBJ1-2; no definite D call. The CDR3 spans 13 residues. Trimming left V 3 bases short and J 2 bases short, with 7 bases between. CDR1 and CDR2 from the germline V gene are SNHLY and FYNNEI. This CDR3 is CASSETLNYGYTF. The CDR3 DNA reads TGTGCCAGCAGTGAGACACTGAACTATGGCTACACCTTC.

The chain employs TRBV7-2 and TRBJ2-7, with D perhaps matching TRBD2 (5 bases). Germline V CDR1 and CDR2: SGHTA, FQGNSA. Trimming shortened V by 0 bases and J by 7 bases, and 13 bases separated the two germline ends. This CDR3 has 14 residues. Here the CDR3 DNA reads TGTGCCAGCAGCTTAGCGGGAGTTCTTGAGGAGCAGTACTTC. It specifies CASSLAGVLEEQYF. Based on the CDR3 plus reference TRBV7-2 and TRBJ2-7, the full variable domain is GAGVSQSPSNKVTEKGKDVELRCDPISGHTALYWYRQSLGQGLEFLIYFQGNSAPDKSGLPSDRFSAERTGGSVSTLTIQRTQQEDSAVYLCASSLAGVLEEQYFGPGTRLTVT.

CDR3 loop: CASSPSRDRDNYGYTF. Here the CDR3 DNA reads TGCGCCAGCAGCCCAAGCCGGGACAGGGATAACTATGGCTACACCTTC. The V gene is TRBV5-1, the J gene TRBJ1-2, with TRBD1 matching over 9 bases. Germline V CDR1 and CDR2: SGHRS, YFSETQ. This CDR3 is 16 amino acids long. V lost 4 bases and J lost 1; bases outside the gene matches: 8. The variable domain in full, with the rest retrieved from reference TRBV5-1 and TRBJ1-2, is KAGVTQTPRYLIKTRGQQVTLSCSPISGHRSVSWYQQTPGQGLQFLFEYFSETQRNKGNFPGRFSGRQFSNSRSEMNVSTLELGDSALYLCASSPSRDRDNYGYTFGSGTRLTVV.

In DNA, the CDR3 is TGCAGTGCTAGAGATCCCCTAGCGGGAGGGCCCGCTGAGCAGTTCTTC. Amino acid sequence: CSARDPLAGGPAEQFF. This chain joins TRBV20-1 and TRBJ2-1; TRBD2 matches at 12 bases. Germline CDR1 and CDR2: DFQATT and SNEGSKA (reference sequence). This CDR3 has 16 amino acids. With V trimmed by 0 bases and J by 9 bases, 9 bases remained unmatched.

Only a few counts were recorded for this clonotype. The genes are TRBV4-1 and TRBJ2-7; D may be TRBD1 (6 bases). This CDR3 is 16 amino acids long. In germline, CDR1 is MGHRA, CDR2 YSYEKL. The germline V and J ends were trimmed by 0 bases and 5 bases, with 17 bases remaining between them. For the CDR3, the DNA is TGCGCCAGCAGCCAAGATCGAGGGGACGAGGGGGACGAGCAGTACTTC. Amino acid sequence: CASSQDRGDEGDEQYF.

Only a few counts were recorded for this clonotype. The gene calls are TRBV3-1 and TRBJ2-5, with D tentatively TRBD2 (6 bases). V lost 2 bases to trimming and J lost 5 bases, with 15 bases between them. The CDR3 contains 15 residues. Germline values: CDR1 LGHDT, CDR2 YNNKEL (reference sequence). The CDR3 region is CASSQSWTIAETQYF. The CDR3 DNA reads TGTGCCAGCAGCCAAAGCTGGACTATCGCGGAGACCCAGTACTTC.

The V gene is TRBV12-3 or TRBV12-4, the J gene TRBJ2-3; D gene uncertain. The CDR3 runs to 12 residues. Trimming left V 6 bases short and J 9 bases short, with 13 bases between. CDR3 amino acids: CASRPSSRTQYF. CDR3 coding DNA: TGTGCCAGCAGACCTAGTAGCAGGACGCAGTATTTT.

The rearrangement joins TRBV9 to TRBJ2-1, with 7 bases that match TRBD2. There are 15 residues in the CDR3. Trimming took 0 bases from V and 8 from J; bases not matched to a gene: 8. Per germline, CDR1 SGDLS and CDR2 YYNGEE. CDR3 nucleotides: TGTGCCAGCAGCGTAGCGGGAGGATATTTGGATGAGCAGTTCTTC. Its protein is CASSVAGGYLDEQFF.

In its sample, this clonotype was seen a few times. Because the CDR3's place on the DNA is in doubt, the DNA is left out and the CDR3 is given as listed by TCRdb. V usage is TRBV12-3 or TRBV12-4 and J usage is TRBJ2-1; the DNA was not compared with TRBD1, the D call given in the table. The CDR3 is 12 amino acids long, termini counted. CDR3 in amino acids: CASSLVGQGSIF.

The V call is TRBV7-2, the J call TRBJ2-3; 14 positions agree with TRBD2. J lost 1 base, V lost 4 bases, and 4 bases had no gene match. Looked up from germline, CDR1 is SGHTA and CDR2 is FQGNSA. The CDR3 consists of 17 residues. CDR3 DNA sequence: TGTGCCAGCAGCTCTGGGACTAGCGGGAGTGGCACAGATACGCAGTATTTT. It encodes CASSSGTSGSGTDTQYF.

CDR3 DNA: TGTGCCAGTAGTATGGGTCCCGGGGGGCCCCAGCATTTT. Translating gives CASSMGPGGPQHF. The V gene is TRBV19, the J gene TRBJ1-5, with a possible D match to TRBD1 (5 bases). The V and J ends lost 3 bases and 9 bases respectively, with 12 bases between them. Per germline, CDR1 LNHDA and CDR2 SQIVND (reference sequence). The CDR3 sequence is 13 residues long.

In this sample, this clonotype turned up a few times. DNA of the CDR3: TGTGCCAGCAGCTTAGCCTCGGCTAGCGGCCGCCCGTACTTC. As protein: CASSLASASGRPYF. V and J are TRBV7-9 and TRBJ2-5; 7 positions match TRBD2. Per germline, CDR1 SEHNR and CDR2 FQNEAQ (reference sequence). The CDR3 covers 14 residues. The junction had 11 bases not matched to a gene; V was cut back by 0 bases and J by 13 bases.

This clonotype was found many times. The CDR3 region has the DNA TGTGCCAGCAGCTACCGGACAGGGGGAGAGACCCAGTACTTC. This gives the protein CASSYRTGGETQYF. The chain recombines TRBV7-9 with TRBJ2-5; 10 nucleotides align to TRBD1. J was trimmed by 4 bases and V by 4 bases; bases with no gene match: 3. Germline V CDR1 and CDR2: SEHNR, FQNEAQ (reference sequence). The CDR3 is 14 residues long.

This sequence joins TRBV12-3 or TRBV12-4 and TRBJ1-5, with D unclear. CDR3 length equals 15 residues. V was trimmed by 4 bases and J by 0 bases, leaving 10 bases between them. CDR3 residues: CASSYVTGSNQPQHF. The CDR3 DNA reads TGTGCCAGCAGTTACGTCACTGGTAGCAATCAGCCCCAGCATTTT.

The V and J genes are TRBV3-1 and TRBJ2-7; no clear D gene. The CDR3 consists of 14 residues. Trimming shortened V by 0 bases and J by 3 bases, and 9 bases separated the two germline ends. Germline V lookup: CDR1 LGHDT, CDR2 YNNKEL (reference sequence). CDR3 protein: CASSQDFSIYEQYF. CDR3 DNA: TGTGCCAGCAGCCAAGATTTCTCAATCTACGAGCAGTACTTC.

This chain links TRBV10-3 with TRBJ1-1; D is uncertain. The CDR3 extends over 14 amino acids. Germline CDR1 ENHRY, CDR2 SYGVKD. Trimming removed 2 bases from V and 4 bases from J, with 11 bases in between. The CDR3 protein is CAISETFYGTEAFF. CDR3 bases: TGTGCCATCAGTGAGACTTTCTACGGCACTGAAGCTTTCTTT.

The rearrangement uses TRBV15 and TRBJ2-5, with 9 bases fitting TRBD2. The junction had 3 bases not matched to a gene; V was cut back by 3 bases and J by 1 base. The germline V gene has CDR1 LNHNV and CDR2 YYDKDF (reference sequence). This CDR3 has 15 residues. The CDR3 region has the DNA TGTGCCACCAGCAGGGGTAGCGGGGGCCAAGAGACCCAGTACTTC. It codes for CATSRGSGGQETQYF.

The V and J genes are TRBV27 and TRBJ2-7; 13 bases match TRBD2. This CDR3 is 15 amino acids long. V shed 5 bases, J shed 7 bases, and the junction held 8 bases outside the gene matches. Germline V CDR1 and CDR2: MNHEY, SMNVEV (reference sequence). The CDR3 DNA follows: TGTGCCAGCAGTCTCCGACTAGCGGGGGGCTTTGAGCAGTACTTC. Protein: CASSLRLAGGFEQYF.

CDR3 bases: TGCGCCAGCAGCCAAGTTCCGGGACAGGGCTACAATGAGCAGTTCTTC. Protein product: CASSQVPGQGYNEQFF. This rearrangement joins TRBV4-1 to TRBJ2-1, with 9 bases identical to TRBD1. The germline CDR1 and CDR2 sequences are MGHRA and YSYEKL. The CDR3 totals 16 residues. V was clipped by 1 base and J by 3 bases; unmatched bases: 4.

The rearrangement links TRBV4-1 to TRBJ2-7; D ambiguous. The CDR3 covers 13 residues. Germline CDR1 is MGHRA and CDR2 is YSYEKL. With 0 bases removed from V and 3 bases from J, the gap between germline ends came to 6 bases. CDR3 protein: CASSQETHYEQYF. The CDR3 nucleotides are TGCGCCAGCAGCCAAGAGACGCACTACGAGCAGTACTTC.

The J gene is TRBJ2-1, the V gene TRBV19; 7 bases align to TRBD1. This CDR3 is 13 amino acids long. Looked up from germline, CDR1 is LNHDA and CDR2 is SQIVND (reference sequence). Losses at the gene ends were 8 bases for V and 8 bases for J; bases not matched to a gene: 9. CDR3 sequence (DNA): TGTGCCAGTGCCGGGACAGCGAGGGATGAGCAGTTCTTC. It translates to CASAGTARDEQFF. The full variable domain, completed using reference TRBV19 and TRBJ2-1, is DGGITQSPKYLFRKEGQNVTLSCEQNLNHDAMYWYRQDPGQGLRLIYYSQIVNDFQKGDIAEGYSVSREKKESFPLTVTSAQKNPTAFYLCASAGTARDEQFFGPGTRLTVL.

This clonotype was detected a few times. The J gene is TRBJ2-1, the V gene TRBV7-2; a weak D match, TRBD2 (5 bases). V gave up 2 bases and J gave up 9 bases, with 14 bases separating them. This CDR3 has 14 amino acids. CDR1 is SGHTA, CDR2 FQGNSA, per germline. CDR3 in DNA: TGTGCCAGCAGCTTAAGGTTGATGCGGGCTGAGCAGTTCTTC. Protein product: CASSLRLMRAEQFF.

This chain's CDR3 is CASSFSGTGVGDTQYF. The CDR3, as DNA: TGCGCCAGCAGCTTCTCCGGGACAGGGGTTGGAGATACGCAGTATTTT. The J gene is TRBJ2-3, the V gene TRBV5-1; TRBD1 aligns across 10 bases. Germline loops: CDR1 SGHRS, CDR2 YFSETQ. Trimming removed 2 bases from V and 5 bases from J; junction bases left unmatched: 8. CDR3 length equals 16 residues.

V usage is TRBV27 and J usage is TRBJ2-1; D not resolved. Per germline, CDR1 MNHEY and CDR2 SMNVEV (reference sequence). The ends were cut back, 2 bases at V and 9 bases at J, with 11 bases in the middle. The CDR3 consists of 13 residues. CDR3 coding DNA: TGTGCCAGCAGTTTAGCTAGGAGCAGTGAGCAGTTCTTC. Protein: CASSLARSSEQFF.

This clonotype turned up a few times. Compared with germline, one end of the junction differs, possibly owing to a read error. The J gene is TRBJ1-5, the V gene TRBV28; no reliable D call. This CDR3 has 15 amino acids. The germline V gene has CDR1 MDHEN and CDR2 SYDVKM. The CDR3 nucleotides are TGTGCCAGCCGTTTTACGGGTAATAGCAATCAGCCCCAGCATTTT. Its protein is CASRFTGNSNQPQHF.

In its sample, this clonotype was seen a few times. V gene TRBV5-4 combines with J gene TRBJ2-7; D is ambiguous. The CDR3 sequence is 14 residues long. Per the germline V gene, CDR1 is SGHNT and CDR2 is YYREEE (reference sequence). Trimming removed 0 bases at V and 4 bases at J, with 11 bases between. The CDR3, as DNA: TGTGCCAGCAGCTTGGGGAGTAGGACGTACGAGCAGTACTTC. As protein: CASSLGSRTYEQYF.

The rearrangement joins TRBV5-1 to TRBJ2-2; 7 bases map to TRBD1. V gave up 1 base and J gave up 1 base; unmatched junction bases: 7. This CDR3 is 17 amino acids long. Germline V gives CDR1 SGHRS, CDR2 YFSETQ. The CDR3 spells CASSLRGPGWNTGELFF. CDR3 sequence (DNA): TGCGCCAGCAGCTTGAGGGGGCCGGGTTGGAACACCGGGGAGCTGTTTTTT.

The J gene is TRBJ2-1, the V gene TRBV24-1; the D gene is possibly TRBD2 (7 bases). In germline, CDR1 is KGHDR, CDR2 SFDVKD. V lost 4 bases, J lost 8 bases, and 20 bases lay in between. This CDR3 contains 16 residues. The CDR3 protein is CATSDPRRGAVDEQFF. CDR3 DNA: TGTGCCACCAGTGACCCACGTCGGGGGGCAGTGGATGAGCAGTTCTTC.

This clonotype turned up a few times. This chain uses TRBV5-1 with TRBJ2-2; 8 positions match TRBD2. CDR1 is SGHRS, CDR2 YFSETQ, per germline. This CDR3 comprises 16 residues. J gave up 2 bases and V 3 bases, and 6 bases lay outside the gene matches. CDR3 in DNA: TGCGCCAGCAGCTCTAGCGGGTCCACAAACACCGGGGAGCTGTTTTTT. Translating it yields CASSSSGSTNTGELFF. The whole variable domain, filled in from reference TRBV5-1 and TRBJ2-2, reads KAGVTQTPRYLIKTRGQQVTLSCSPISGHRSVSWYQQTPGQGLQFLFEYFSETQRNKGNFPGRFSGRQFSNSRSEMNVSTLELGDSALYLCASSSSGSTNTGELFFGEGSRLTVL.

A few counts support this clonotype. This sequence joins TRBV21-1 and TRBJ2-7; TRBD1, the table's D call, was not compared with the DNA. TRBV21-1 corresponds to a pseudogene. This CDR3 contains 16 residues. CDR3 in amino acids: CASSKDWGLRHYEQYF. The CDR3 DNA reads as TGTGCCAGCAGCAAAGATTGGGGGCTCCGACACTACGAGCAGTACTTC.